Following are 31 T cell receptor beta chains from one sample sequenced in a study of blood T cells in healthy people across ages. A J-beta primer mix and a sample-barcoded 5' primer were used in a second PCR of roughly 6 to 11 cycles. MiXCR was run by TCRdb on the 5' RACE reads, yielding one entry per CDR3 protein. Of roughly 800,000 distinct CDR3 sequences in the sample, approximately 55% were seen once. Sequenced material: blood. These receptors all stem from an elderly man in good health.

The CDR3 is CASSTTGGGLASYEQYF. The CDR3 DNA reads as TGCGCCAGCAGCACCACAGGGGGGGGACTAGCGAGCTACGAGCAGTACTTC. The V and J genes are TRBV5-1 and TRBJ2-7; 10 bases map to TRBD2. This CDR3 comprises 17 residues. J lost 3 bases, V lost 4 bases, and 13 bases had no gene match. Germline V lookup: CDR1 SGHRS, CDR2 YFSETQ.

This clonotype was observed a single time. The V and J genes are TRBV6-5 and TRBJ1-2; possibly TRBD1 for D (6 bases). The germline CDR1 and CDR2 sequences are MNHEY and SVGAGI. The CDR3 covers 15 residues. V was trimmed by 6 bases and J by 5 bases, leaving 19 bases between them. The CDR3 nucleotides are TGTGCCAGCAGAAACCGTGGGGGCACTGGATATGGCTACACCTTC. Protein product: CASRNRGGTGYGYTF.

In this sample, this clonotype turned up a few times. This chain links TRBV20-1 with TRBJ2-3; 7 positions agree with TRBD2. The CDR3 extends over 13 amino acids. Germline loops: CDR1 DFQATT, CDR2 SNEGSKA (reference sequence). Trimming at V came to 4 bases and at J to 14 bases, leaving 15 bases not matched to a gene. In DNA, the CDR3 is TGCAGTGCTAACCAGGTAGCGGGCAAGTACGCGTATTTT. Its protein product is CSANQVAGKYAYF.

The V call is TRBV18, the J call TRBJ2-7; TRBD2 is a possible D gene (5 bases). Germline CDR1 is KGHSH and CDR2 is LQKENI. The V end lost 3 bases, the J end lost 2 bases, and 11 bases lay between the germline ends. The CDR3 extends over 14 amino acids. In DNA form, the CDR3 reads TGTGCCAGCTCACCGGAGGCTAGCACCTACGAGCAGTACTTC. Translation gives CASSPEASTYEQYF.

CDR3 coding DNA: TGTGCCAGCAGCTTATTGCCCGGTAGCAGCGGGAGAAGTGCAGATACGCAGTATTTT. It encodes CASSLLPGSSGRSADTQYF. The V and J genes are TRBV7-3 and TRBJ2-3; 8 positions match TRBD2. Unmatched junction bases numbered 17, after V lost 2 bases and J lost 4 bases. The CDR3 is 19 amino acids. Germline V gene lookup returns CDR1 SGHTA and CDR2 FQGTGA.

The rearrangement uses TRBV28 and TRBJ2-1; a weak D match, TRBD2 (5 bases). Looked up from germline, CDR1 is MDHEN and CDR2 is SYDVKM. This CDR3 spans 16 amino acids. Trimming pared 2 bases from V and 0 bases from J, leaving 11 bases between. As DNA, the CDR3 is TGTGCCAGCAGTTTACCCGAGGGAAGCTCCTACAATGAGCAGTTCTTC. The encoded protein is CASSLPEGSSYNEQFF.

The CDR3 is CASSLGGADNYGYTF. CDR3 nucleotides: TGTGCCAGCAGTTTAGGAGGGGCCGATAACTATGGCTACACCTTC. The chain carries TRBV28 and TRBJ1-2, with a tentative D call TRBD1 (5 bases). Germline V gene lookup returns CDR1 MDHEN and CDR2 SYDVKM. This CDR3 is 15 amino acids long. Trimming cost V 2 bases and J 1 base, with 11 bases left between them.

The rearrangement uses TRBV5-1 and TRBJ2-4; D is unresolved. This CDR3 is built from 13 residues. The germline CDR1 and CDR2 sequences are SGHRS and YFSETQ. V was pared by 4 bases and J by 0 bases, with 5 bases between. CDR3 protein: CASSAEAKNIQYF. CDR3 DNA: TGCGCCAGCAGCGCGGAAGCCAAAAACATTCAGTACTTC. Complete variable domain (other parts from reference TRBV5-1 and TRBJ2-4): KAGVTQTPRYLIKTRGQQVTLSCSPISGHRSVSWYQQTPGQGLQFLFEYFSETQRNKGNFPGRFSGRQFSNSRSEMNVSTLELGDSALYLCASSAEAKNIQYFGAGTRLSVL.

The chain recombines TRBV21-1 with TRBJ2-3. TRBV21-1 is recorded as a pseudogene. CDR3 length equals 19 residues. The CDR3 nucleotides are TGTGCCAGCAGCAAAAGGCTCGTAGAGGCAGAGACTAGCACAGATACGCAGTATTTT. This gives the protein CASSKRLVEAETSTDTQYF.

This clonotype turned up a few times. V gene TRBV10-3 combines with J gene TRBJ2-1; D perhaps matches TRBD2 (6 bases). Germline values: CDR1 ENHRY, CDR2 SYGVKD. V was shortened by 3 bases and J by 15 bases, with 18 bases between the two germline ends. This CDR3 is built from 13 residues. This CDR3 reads CAISDSSARSRFF. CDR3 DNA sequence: TGTGCCATCAGTGATTCTAGCGCTAGATCCCGGTTCTTC.

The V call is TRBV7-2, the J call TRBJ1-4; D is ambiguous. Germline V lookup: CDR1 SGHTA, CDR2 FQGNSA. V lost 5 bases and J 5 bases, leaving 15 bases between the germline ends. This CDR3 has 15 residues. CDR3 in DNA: TGTGCCAGCAGCCTGGGATCGGGTAGGAATGAAAAACTGTTTTTT. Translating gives CASSLGSGRNEKLFF.

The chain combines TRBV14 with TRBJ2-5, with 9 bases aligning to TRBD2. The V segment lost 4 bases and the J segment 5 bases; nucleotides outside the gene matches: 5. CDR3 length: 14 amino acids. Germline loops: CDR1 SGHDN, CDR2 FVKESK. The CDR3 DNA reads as TGTGCCAGCAGCCCTGTAGCGGGAGTCGAGACCCAGTACTTC. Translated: CASSPVAGVETQYF.

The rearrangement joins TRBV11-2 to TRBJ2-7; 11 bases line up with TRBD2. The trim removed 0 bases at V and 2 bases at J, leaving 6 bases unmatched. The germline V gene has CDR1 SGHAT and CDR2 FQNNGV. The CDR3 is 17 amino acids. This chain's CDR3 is CASSLEWLAGGTYEQYF. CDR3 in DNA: TGTGCCAGCAGCTTAGAGTGGCTAGCGGGAGGTACCTACGAGCAGTACTTC. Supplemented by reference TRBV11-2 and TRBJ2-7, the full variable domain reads EAGVAQSPRYKIIEKRQSVAFWCNPISGHATLYWYQQILGQGPKLLIQFQNNGVVDDSQLPKDRFSAERLKGVDSTLKIQPAKLEDSAVYLCASSLEWLAGGTYEQYFGPGTRLTVT.

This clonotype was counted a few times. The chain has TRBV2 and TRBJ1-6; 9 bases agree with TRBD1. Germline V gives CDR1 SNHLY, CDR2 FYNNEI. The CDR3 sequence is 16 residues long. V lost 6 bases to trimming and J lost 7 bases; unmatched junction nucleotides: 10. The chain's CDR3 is CASSTDRGGMNSPLHF. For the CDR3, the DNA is TGTGCCAGCAGCACCGACAGGGGGGGGATGAATTCACCCCTCCACTTT.

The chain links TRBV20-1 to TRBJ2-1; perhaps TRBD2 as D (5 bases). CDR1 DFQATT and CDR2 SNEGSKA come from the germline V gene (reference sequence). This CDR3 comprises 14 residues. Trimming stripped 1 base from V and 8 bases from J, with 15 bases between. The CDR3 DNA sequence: TGCAGTGCTAGAGCGTCCCCGGGGATCTATGAGCAGTTCTTC. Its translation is CSARASPGIYEQFF.

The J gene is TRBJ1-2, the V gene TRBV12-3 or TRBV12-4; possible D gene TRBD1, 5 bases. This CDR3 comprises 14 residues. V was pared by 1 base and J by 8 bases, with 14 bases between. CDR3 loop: CASSLGSGSGGYTF. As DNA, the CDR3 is TGTGCCAGCAGTTTAGGTTCAGGGTCCGGCGGCTACACCTTC.

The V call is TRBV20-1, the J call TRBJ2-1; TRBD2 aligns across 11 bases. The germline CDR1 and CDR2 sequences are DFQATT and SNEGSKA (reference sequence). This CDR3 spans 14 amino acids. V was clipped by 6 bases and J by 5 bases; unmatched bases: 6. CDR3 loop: CSAPGTSGNNEQFF. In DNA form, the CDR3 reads TGCAGTGCACCGGGGACTAGCGGCAACAATGAGCAGTTCTTC.

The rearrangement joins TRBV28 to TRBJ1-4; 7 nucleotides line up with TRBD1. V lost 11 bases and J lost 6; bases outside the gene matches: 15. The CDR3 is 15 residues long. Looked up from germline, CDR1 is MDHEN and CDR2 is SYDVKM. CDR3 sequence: CAGARQGDQYEKLFF. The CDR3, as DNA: TGTGCCGGCGCACGACAGGGAGATCAATATGAAAAACTGTTTTTT.

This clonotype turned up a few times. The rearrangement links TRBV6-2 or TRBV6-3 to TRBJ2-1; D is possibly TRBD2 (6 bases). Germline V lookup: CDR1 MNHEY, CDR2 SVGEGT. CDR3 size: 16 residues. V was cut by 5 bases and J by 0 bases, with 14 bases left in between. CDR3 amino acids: CASSQPGLGSYNEQFF. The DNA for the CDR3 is TGTGCCAGCAGTCAGCCGGGACTTGGCTCCTACAATGAGCAGTTCTTC.

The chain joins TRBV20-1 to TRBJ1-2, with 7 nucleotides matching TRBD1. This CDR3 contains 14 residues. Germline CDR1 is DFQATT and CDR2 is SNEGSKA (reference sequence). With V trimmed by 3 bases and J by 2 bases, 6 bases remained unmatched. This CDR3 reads CSASPTGLNYGYTF. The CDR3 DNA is TGCAGTGCTAGCCCGACAGGGCTGAACTATGGCTACACCTTC.

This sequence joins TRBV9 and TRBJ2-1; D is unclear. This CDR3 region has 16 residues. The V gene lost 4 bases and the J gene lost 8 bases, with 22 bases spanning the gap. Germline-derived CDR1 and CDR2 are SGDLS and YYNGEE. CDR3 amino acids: CASSTPWGGSFHEQFF. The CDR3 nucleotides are TGTGCCAGCAGCACGCCTTGGGGTGGTAGCTTCCATGAGCAGTTCTTC. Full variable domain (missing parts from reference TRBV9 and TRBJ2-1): DSGVTQTPKHLITATGQRVTLRCSPRSGDLSVYWYQQSLDQGLQFLIQYYNGEERAKGNILERFSAQQFPDLHSELNLSSLELGDSALYFCASSTPWGGSFHEQFFGPGTRLTVL.

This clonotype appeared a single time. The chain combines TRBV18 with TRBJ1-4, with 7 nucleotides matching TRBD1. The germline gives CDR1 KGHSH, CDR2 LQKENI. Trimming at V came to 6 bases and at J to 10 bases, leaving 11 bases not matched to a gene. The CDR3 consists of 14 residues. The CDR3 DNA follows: TGTGCCAGCTCCCTTGGACAGGATCAAGGAAAACTGTTTTTT. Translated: CASSLGQDQGKLFF.

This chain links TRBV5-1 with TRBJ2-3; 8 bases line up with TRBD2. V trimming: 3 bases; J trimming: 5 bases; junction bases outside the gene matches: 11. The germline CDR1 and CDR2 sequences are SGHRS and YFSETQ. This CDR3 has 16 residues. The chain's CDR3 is CASSSPRGRSKDTQYF. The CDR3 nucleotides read TGCGCCAGCAGCTCCCCCCGCGGGAGGTCGAAAGATACGCAGTATTTT.

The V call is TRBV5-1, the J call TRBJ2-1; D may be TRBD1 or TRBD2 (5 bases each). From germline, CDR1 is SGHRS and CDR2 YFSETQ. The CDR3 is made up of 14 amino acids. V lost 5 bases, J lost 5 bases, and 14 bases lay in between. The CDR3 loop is CASSRDLGDNEQFF. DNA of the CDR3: TGCGCCAGCAGTCGGGACCTAGGGGACAATGAGCAGTTCTTC.

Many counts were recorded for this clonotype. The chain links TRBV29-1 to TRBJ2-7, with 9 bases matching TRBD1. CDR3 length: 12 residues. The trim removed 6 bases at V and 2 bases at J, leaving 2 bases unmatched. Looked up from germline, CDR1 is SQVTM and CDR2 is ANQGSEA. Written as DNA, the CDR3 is TGCAGCGTGTGGGACAGGGCCTACGAGCAGTACTTC. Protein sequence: CSVWDRAYEQYF.

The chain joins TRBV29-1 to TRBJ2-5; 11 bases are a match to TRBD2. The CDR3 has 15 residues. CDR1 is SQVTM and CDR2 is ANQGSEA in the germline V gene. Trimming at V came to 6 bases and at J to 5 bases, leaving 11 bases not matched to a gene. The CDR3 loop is CSVRTTSGRLETQYF. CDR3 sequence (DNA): TGCAGCGTGAGGACTACTAGCGGGAGACTGGAGACCCAGTACTTC.

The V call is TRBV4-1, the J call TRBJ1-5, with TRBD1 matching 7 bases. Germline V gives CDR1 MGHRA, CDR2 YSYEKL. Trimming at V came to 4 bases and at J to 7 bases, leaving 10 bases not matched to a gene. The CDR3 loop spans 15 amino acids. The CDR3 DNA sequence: TGCGCCAGCAGCCGAGAACAGGGGATCGGACAGCCCCAGCATTTT. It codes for CASSREQGIGQPQHF.

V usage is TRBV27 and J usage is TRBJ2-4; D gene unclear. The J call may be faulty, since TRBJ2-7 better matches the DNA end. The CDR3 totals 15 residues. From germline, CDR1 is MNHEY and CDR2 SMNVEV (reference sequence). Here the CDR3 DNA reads TGTGCCAGCAGTTTAGGTAGCCACAGAGTCTACGAGCAGTACTTC. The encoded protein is CASSLGSHRVYEQYF.

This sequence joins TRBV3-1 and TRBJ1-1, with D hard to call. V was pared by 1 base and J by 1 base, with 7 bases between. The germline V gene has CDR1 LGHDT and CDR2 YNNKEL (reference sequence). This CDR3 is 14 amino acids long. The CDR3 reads CASSQARQNTEAFF. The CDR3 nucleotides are TGTGCCAGCAGCCAAGCCAGACAGAACACTGAAGCTTTCTTT.

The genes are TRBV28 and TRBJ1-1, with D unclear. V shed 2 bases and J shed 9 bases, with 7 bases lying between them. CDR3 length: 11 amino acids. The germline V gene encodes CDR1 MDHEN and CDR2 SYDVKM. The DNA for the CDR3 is TGTGCCAGCAGTTTACAGAGGAAAGCTTTCTTT. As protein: CASSLQRKAFF.

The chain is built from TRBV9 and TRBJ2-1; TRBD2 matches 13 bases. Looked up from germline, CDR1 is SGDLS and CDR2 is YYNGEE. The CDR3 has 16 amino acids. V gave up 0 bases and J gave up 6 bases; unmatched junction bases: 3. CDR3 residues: CASSVGGLAGSNEQFF. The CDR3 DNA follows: TGTGCCAGCAGCGTAGGGGGACTAGCGGGATCCAATGAGCAGTTCTTC. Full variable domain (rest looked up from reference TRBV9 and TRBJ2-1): DSGVTQTPKHLITATGQRVTLRCSPRSGDLSVYWYQQSLDQGLQFLIQYYNGEERAKGNILERFSAQQFPDLHSELNLSSLELGDSALYFCASSVGGLAGSNEQFFGPGTRLTVL.